This entry describes one T cell receptor beta chain. Its antigen is not identified. The sample originates from a study of OX40 agonist ivuxolimab in advanced cancers. The overall study: The dose of intravenous ivuxolimab that patients received every 2 weeks ranged from 0.01 to 10 mg/kg. Notes on the study in general: On average, a greater number of expanded clones characterised CD8+ T cells relative to CD4+.

CDR1 MDHEN and CDR2 SYDVKM come from the germline V gene. This CDR3 spans 14 amino acids. The ends were cut back, 3 bases at V and 4 bases at J, with 12 bases in the middle. Autoimmune disease history or systemic immunosuppression disqualified patients. Here immunoSEQ multiplex PCR was the method, and the copy in TCRdb shows in-frame clones only, minus some. The sample yields tens of thousands of clones, around 90% seen once. Sequenced here: CD4+ or CD8+ T cells sorted from blood, sampled in a trial of the OX40 agonist ivuxolimab. The clonotype originates from an adult with an advanced solid tumor such as melanoma, head and neck, liver or kidney cancer. The V call is TRBV28, the J call TRBJ1-2, with no clear D. CDR3 in amino acids: CASSLRQTLYGYTF. In DNA form, the CDR3 reads TGTGCCAGCAGTTTGCGGCAGACTCTCTATGGCTACACCTTC.